The clone carrying this TCR beta chain was seen a handful of times. No antigen is known for it. This entry is derived from a study of glioma-infiltrating T cells. The study's findings and limits: Gliomas, especially low-grade, showed above-expected tissue-blood divergence; non-neoplastic patients showed below. Tissue and blood shared very few CDR3 sequences.

Amplification of TCR alpha and beta CDR3 regions from RNA used iRepertoire nested multiplex PCR. Input was about 85-400 ng of tissue mRNA or PBMC total RNA. TCRdb processed the multiplex PCR reads anew with MiXCR; each CDR3 protein has one entry. The table lists over 70,000 distinct CDR3 sequences, 20% to 25% of them singletons, with 6.7% in the top ten. The CDR3 length is 15 residues. In germline, CDR1 is MNHEY, CDR2 SVGEGT. Trimming cost V 4 bases and J 0 bases, with 12 bases left between them. V gene TRBV6-2 or TRBV6-3 combines with J gene TRBJ1-1, with D perhaps matching TRBD1 (5 bases). Sequencing was carried out using glioma tissue, nonneoplastic brain tissue, or PBMCs (not recorded which). The TCR comes from a human donor with low-grade glioma or glioblastoma, undergoing nonglioma brain surgery, or in good health (not recorded which). The CDR3 here is CASSWGGGMNTEAFF. In nucleotides, the CDR3 is TGTGCCAGCAGTTGGGGGGGTGGGATGAACACTGAAGCTTTCTTT.